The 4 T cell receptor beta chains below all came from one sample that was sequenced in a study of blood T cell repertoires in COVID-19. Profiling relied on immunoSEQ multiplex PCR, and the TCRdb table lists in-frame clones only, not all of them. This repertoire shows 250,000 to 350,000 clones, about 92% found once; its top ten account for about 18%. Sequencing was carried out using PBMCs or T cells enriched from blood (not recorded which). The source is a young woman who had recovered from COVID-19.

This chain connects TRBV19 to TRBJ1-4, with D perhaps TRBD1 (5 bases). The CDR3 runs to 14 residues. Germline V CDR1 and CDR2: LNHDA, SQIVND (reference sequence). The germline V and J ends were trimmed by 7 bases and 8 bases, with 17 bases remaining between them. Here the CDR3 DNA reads TGTGCCAGTACCACAACAGGTGTGGACGAAAAACTGTTTTTT. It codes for CASTTTGVDEKLFF.

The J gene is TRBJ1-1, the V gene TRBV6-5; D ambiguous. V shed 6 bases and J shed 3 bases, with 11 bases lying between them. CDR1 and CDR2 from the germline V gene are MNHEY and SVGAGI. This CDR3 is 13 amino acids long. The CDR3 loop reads CASSLAGYTEAFF. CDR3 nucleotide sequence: TGTGCCAGCAGCCTCGCGGGGTACACTGAAGCTTTCTTT.

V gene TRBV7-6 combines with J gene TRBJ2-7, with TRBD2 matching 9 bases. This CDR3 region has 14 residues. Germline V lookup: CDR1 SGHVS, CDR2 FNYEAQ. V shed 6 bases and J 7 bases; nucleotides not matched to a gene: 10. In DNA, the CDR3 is TGTGCCAGCAGTTTTGGTAGCGGGGGTTGGGAGCAGTACTTC. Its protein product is CASSFGSGGWEQYF.

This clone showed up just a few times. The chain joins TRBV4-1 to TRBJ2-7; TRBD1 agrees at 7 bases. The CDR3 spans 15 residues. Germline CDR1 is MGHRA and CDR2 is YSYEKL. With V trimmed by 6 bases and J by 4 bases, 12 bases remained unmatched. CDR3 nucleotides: TGCGCCAGCAGATCAAGACAAGGGGGCGGGTACGAGCAGTACTTC. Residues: CASRSRQGGGYEQYF.